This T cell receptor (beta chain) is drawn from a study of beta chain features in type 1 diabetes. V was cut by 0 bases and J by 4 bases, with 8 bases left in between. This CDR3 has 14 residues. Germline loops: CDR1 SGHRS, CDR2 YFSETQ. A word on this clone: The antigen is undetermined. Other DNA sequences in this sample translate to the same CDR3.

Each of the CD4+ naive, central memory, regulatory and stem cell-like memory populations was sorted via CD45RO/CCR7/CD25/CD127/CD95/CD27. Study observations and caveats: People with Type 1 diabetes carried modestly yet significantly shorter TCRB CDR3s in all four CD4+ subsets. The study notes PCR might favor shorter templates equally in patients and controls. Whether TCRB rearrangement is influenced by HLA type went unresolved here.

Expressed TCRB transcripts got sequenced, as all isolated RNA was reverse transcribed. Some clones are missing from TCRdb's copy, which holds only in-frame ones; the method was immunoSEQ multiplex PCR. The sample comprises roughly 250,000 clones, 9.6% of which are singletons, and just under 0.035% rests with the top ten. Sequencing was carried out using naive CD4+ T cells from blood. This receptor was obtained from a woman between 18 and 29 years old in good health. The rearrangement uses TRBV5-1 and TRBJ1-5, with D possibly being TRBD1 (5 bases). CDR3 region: CASSLAGGNQPQHF. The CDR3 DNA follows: TGCGCCAGCAGCTTGGCCGGGGGTAATCAGCCCCAGCATTTT. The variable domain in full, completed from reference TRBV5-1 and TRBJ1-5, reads KAGVTQTPRYLIKTRGQQVTLSCSPISGHRSVSWYQQTPGQGLQFLFEYFSETQRNKGNFPGRFSGRQFSNSRSEMNVSTLELGDSALYLCASSLAGGNQPQHFGDGTRLSIL.